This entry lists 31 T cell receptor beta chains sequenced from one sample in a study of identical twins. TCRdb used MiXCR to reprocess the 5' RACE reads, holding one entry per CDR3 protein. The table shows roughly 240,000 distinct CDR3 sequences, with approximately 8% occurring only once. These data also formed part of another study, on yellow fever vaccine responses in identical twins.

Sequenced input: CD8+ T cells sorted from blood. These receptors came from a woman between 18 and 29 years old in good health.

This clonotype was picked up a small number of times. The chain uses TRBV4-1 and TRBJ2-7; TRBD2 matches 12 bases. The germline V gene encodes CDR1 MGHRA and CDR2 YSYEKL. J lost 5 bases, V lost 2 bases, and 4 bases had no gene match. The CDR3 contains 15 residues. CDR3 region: CASSQQTSGSNEQYF. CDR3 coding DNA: TGCGCCAGCAGCCAACAGACTAGCGGGAGTAACGAGCAGTACTTC.

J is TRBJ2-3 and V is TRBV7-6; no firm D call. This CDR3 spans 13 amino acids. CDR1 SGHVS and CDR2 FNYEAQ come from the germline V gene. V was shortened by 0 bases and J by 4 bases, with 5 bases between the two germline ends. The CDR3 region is CASSLAPADTQYF. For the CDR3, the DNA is TGTGCCAGCAGCTTAGCTCCCGCAGATACGCAGTATTTT.

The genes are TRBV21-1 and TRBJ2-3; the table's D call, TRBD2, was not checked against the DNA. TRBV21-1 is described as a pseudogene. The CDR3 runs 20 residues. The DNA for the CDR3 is TGTGCCAGCAGCTTAATACGTTACTCTAGCGGGAGGTCTAGCACAGATACGCAGTATTTT. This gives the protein CASSLIRYSSGRSSTDTQYF.

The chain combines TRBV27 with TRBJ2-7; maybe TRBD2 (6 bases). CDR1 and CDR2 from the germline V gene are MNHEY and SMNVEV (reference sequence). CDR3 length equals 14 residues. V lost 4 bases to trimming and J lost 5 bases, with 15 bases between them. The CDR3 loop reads CASSWGGRVHEQYF. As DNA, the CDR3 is TGTGCCAGCAGTTGGGGAGGCAGGGTTCACGAGCAGTACTTC.

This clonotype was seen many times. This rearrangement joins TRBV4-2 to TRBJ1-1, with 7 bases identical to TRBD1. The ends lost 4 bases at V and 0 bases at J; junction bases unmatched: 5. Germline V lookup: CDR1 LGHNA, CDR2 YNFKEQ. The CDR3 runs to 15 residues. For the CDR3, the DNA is TGTGCCAGCAGCCGCAGGGGGATTATGAACACTGAAGCTTTCTTT. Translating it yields CASSRRGIMNTEAFF.

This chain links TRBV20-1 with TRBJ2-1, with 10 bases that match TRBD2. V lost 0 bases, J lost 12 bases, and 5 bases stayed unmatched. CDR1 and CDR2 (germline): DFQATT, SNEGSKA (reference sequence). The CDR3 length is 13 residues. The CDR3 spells CSARDPSGGTQFF. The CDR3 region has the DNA TGCAGTGCTAGAGACCCTAGCGGGGGCACGCAGTTCTTC.

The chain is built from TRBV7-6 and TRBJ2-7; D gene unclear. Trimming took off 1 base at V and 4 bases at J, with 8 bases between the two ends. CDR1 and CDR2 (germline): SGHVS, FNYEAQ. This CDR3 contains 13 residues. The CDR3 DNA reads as TGTGCCAGCAGCTTAGGGAACCATTACGAGCAGTACTTC. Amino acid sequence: CASSLGNHYEQYF.

The CDR3 spells CASSSSTSGRALYNEQFF. CDR3 DNA: TGTGCCAGCAGCTCCTCGACTAGCGGGAGGGCCCTCTACAATGAGCAGTTCTTC. V usage is TRBV13 and J usage is TRBJ2-1, with 14 bases aligning to TRBD2. CDR1 is PRHDT, CDR2 FYEKMQ, per germline (reference sequence). The CDR3 sequence is 18 residues long. The J segment lost 3 bases and the V segment lost 4 bases, leaving 8 bases of the junction unmatched.

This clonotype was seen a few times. Here the CDR3 reads CASSYSIAYEQYV. Here the CDR3 DNA reads TGTGCCAGCAGTTACTCGATTGCTTACGAGCAGTACGTC. V gene TRBV6-6 combines with J gene TRBJ2-7, with D unclear. V was trimmed by 0 bases and J by 4 bases, leaving 7 bases between them. The CDR3 length is 13 residues. Looked up from germline, CDR1 is MNHNY and CDR2 is SVGAGI (reference sequence).

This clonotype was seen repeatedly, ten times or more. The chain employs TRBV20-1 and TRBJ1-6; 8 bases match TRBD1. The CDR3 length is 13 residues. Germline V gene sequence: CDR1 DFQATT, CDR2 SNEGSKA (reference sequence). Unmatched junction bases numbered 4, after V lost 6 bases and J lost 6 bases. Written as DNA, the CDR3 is TGCAGTGCGTCGGACAGGGCTAATTCACCCCTCCACTTT. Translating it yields CSASDRANSPLHF.

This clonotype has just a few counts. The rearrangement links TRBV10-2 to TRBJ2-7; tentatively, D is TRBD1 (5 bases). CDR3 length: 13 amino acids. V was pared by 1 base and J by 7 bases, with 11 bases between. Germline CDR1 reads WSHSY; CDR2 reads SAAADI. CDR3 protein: CASSEFRAWEQYV. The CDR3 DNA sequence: TGCGCCAGCAGTGAGTTCAGGGCCTGGGAGCAGTACGTC.

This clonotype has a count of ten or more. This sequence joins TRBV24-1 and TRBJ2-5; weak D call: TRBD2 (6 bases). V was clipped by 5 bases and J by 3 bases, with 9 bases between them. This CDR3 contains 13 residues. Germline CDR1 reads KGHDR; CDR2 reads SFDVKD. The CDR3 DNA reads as TGTGCCACCAGTGGTTCGGGGGAAGAGACCCAGTACTTC. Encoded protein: CATSGSGEETQYF.

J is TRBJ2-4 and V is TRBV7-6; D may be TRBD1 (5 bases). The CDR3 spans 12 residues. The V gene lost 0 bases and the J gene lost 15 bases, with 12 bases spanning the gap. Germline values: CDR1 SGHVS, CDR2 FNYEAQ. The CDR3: CASSLAGRPGYF. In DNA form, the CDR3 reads TGTGCCAGCAGCTTAGCGGGGCGCCCTGGGTACTTC. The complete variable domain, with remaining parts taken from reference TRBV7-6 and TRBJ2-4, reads GAGVSQSPRYKVTKRGQDVALRCDPISGHVSLYWYRQALGQGPEFLTYFNYEAQQDKSGLPNDRFSAERPEGSISTLTIQRTEQRDSAMYRCASSLAGRPGYFGAGTRLSVL.

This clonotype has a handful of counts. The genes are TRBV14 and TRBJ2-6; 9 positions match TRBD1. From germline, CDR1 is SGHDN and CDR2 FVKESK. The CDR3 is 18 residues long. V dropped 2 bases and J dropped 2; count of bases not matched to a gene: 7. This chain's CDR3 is CASSQPYRGQAGANVLTF. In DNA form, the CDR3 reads TGTGCCAGCAGCCAACCTTACAGGGGGCAAGCTGGGGCCAACGTCCTGACTTTC.

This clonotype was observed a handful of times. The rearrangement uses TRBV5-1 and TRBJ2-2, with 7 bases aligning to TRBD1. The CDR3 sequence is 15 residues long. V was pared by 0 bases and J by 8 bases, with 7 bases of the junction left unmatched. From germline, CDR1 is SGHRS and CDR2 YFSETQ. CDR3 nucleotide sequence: TGCGCCAGCAGCTTGGAGGGGGCTTCGGCGGGGGAGCTGTTTTTT. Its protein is CASSLEGASAGELFF.

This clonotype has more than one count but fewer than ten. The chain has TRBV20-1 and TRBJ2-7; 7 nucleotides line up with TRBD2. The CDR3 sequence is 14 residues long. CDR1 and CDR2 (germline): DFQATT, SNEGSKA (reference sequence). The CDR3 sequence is CVAGGASGPYEQYF. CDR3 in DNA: TGCGTCGCCGGCGGGGCTAGCGGACCCTACGAGCAGTACTTC.

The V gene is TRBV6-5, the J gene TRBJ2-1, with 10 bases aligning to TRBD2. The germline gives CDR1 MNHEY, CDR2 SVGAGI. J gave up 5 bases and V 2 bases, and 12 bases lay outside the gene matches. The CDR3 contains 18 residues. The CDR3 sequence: CASSYTSPSGSPHNEQFF. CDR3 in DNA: TGTGCCAGCAGTTACACGTCCCCTAGCGGGAGTCCCCACAATGAGCAGTTCTTC.

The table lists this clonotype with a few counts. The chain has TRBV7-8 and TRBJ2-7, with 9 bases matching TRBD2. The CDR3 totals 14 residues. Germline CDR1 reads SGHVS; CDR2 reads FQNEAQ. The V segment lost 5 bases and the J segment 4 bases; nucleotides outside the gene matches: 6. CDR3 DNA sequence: TGTGCCAGCAGCCCCGGGGCGGGGGGGTACGAGCAGTACGTC. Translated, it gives CASSPGAGGYEQYV.

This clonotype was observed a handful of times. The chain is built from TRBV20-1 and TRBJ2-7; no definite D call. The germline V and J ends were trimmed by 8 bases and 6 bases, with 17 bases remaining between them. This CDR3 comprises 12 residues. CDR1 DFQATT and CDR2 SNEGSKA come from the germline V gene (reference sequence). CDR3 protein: CSTGYPRVEQYF. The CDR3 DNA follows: TGCAGTACCGGCTACCCAAGGGTCGAGCAGTACTTC.

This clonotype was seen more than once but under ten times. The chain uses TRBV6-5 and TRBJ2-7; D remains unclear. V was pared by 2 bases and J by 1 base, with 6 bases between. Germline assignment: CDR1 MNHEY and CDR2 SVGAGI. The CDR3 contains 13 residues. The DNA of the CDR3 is TGTGCCAGCAGTTACGGGGTTTCCTACGAGCAGTACGTC. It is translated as CASSYGVSYEQYV.

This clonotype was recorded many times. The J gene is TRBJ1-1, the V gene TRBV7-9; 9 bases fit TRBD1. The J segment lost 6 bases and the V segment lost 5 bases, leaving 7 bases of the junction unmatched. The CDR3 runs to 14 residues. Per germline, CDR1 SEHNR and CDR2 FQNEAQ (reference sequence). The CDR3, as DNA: TGTGCCAGCAGCCCGGGACAGGGAGTAGCTGAAGCTTTCTTT. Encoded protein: CASSPGQGVAEAFF.

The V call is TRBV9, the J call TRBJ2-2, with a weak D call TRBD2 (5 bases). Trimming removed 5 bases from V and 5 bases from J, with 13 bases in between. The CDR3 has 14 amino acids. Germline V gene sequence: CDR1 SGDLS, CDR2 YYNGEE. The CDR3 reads CASSVRGKTGELFF. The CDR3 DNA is TGTGCCAGCAGTGTTAGAGGGAAAACCGGGGAGCTGTTTTTT.

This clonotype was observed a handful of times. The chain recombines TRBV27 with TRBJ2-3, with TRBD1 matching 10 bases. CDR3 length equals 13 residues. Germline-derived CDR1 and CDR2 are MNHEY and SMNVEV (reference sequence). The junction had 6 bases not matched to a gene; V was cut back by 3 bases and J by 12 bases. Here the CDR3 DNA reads TGTGCCAGCAGTTTCCCCGGACAGGGGGAACAGTATTTT. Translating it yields CASSFPGQGEQYF.

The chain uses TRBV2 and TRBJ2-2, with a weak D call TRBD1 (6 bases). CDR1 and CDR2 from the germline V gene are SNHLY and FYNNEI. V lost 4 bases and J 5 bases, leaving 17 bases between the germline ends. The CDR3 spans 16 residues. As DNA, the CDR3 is TGTGCCAGCAGTGGTGAGGGGGTTAAGGGGACCGGGGAGCTGTTTTTT. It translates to CASSGEGVKGTGELFF.

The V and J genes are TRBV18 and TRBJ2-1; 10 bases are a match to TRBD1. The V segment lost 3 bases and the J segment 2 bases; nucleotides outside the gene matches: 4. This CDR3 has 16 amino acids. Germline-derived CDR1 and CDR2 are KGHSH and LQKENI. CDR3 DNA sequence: TGTGCCAGCTCACCTTGGGACAGGGGAGCCTACAATGAGCAGTTCTTC. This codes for CASSPWDRGAYNEQFF.

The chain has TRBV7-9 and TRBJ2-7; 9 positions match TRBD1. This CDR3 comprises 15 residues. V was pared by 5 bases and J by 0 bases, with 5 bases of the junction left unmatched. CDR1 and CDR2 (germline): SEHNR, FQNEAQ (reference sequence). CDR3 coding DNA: TGTGCCAGCAGCGGCCGGGACAGGGCCTCCTACGAGCAGTACTTC. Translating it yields CASSGRDRASYEQYF.

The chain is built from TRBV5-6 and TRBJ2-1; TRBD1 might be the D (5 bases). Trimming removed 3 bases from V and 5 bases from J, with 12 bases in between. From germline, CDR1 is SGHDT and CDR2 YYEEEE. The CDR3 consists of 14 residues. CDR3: CASSSRALNNEQFF. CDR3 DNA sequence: TGTGCCAGCAGCTCCAGGGCTCTCAACAATGAGCAGTTCTTC.

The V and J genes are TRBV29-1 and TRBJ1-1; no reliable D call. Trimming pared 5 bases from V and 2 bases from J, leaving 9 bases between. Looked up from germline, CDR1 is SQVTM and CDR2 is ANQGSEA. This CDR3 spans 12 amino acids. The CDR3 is CSVRRDNTEAFF. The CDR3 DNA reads TGCAGCGTTCGACGGGATAACACTGAAGCTTTCTTT. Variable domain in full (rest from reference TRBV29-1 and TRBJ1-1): SAVISQKPSRDICQRGTSLTIQCQVDSQVTMMFWYRQQPGQSLTLIATANQGSEATYESGFVIDKFPISRPNLTFSTLTVSNMSPEDSSIYLCSVRRDNTEAFFGQGTRLTVV.

This chain's CDR3 is CASSPNWGLAGTDTQYF. In DNA, the CDR3 is TGTGCCAGCAGCCCAAACTGGGGACTAGCGGGCACAGATACGCAGTATTTT. The chain joins TRBV9 to TRBJ2-3; 11 nucleotides agree with TRBD2. The length of the CDR3 is 17 residues. In germline, CDR1 is SGDLS, CDR2 YYNGEE. With 4 bases clipped from V and 1 base from J, the junction kept 8 bases outside the gene matches.

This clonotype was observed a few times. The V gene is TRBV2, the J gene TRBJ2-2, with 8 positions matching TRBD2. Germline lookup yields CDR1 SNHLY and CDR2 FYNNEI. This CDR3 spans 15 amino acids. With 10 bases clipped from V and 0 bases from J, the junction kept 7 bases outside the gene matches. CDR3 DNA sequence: TGTGCCACCGAAAGCGGGGGTGCGAACACCGGGGAGCTGTTTTTT. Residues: CATESGGANTGELFF.

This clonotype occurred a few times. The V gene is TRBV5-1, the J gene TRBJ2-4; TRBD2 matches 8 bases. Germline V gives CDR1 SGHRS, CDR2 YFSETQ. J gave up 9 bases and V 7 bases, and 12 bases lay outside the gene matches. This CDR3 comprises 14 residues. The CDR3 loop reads CASGVAGLPGIQYF. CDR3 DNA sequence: TGCGCCAGCGGAGTAGCGGGACTACCCGGCATTCAGTACTTC.